This T cell receptor (beta chain) was sequenced during a study of T cell responses to AZD1222 COVID-19 vaccine. Background on the study: Researchers grouped second doses given at about 4 or about 12 weeks into one pool.

On this clone: Its matching antigen is unknown.

Overall study findings and caveats: It should be noted that donors were predominantly white British and more often female, and clonal diversity was possibly underestimated. CD4 TCRs linked to vaccination spanned spike, dominating at 160-218 and 743-854.

The V and J ends lost 3 bases and 5 bases, in that order; junction bases with no gene match: 5. The CDR3 is 14 amino acids. Germline assignment: CDR1 SGDLS and CDR2 YYNGEE. Clones were sequenced by immunoSEQ multiplex PCR, and TCRdb holds only the in-frame ones, with some missing. This sample has 90,000 to 100,000 clones, with around 90% found just once. The input for sequencing was peripheral blood, taken on day 0 of AZD1222 vaccination. The chain is built from TRBV9 and TRBJ2-1; 7 nucleotides line up with TRBD2. The TCR sequence derives from an adult in good health. The CDR3 bases are TGTGCCAGCAGCGCTGATGGGGGGGACAATGAGCAGTTCTTC. Encoded protein: CASSADGGDNEQFF.